This TCR beta chain emerged from a study of T cell responses to AZD1222 COVID-19 vaccine. Study-wide points: At 160-218 and 743-854, vaccine-associated CD4 TCRs were dominant, and they spanned spike. Sampled repertoires all dated from after the peak T cell response. White British donors predominated, females outnumbered males, and clonal diversity was possibly underestimated.

To note about this clone: Its antigen is still unknown.

The table came from immunoSEQ multiplex PCR; TCRdb's copy has only in-frame clones and leaves some out. This table has 90,000 to 120,000 clones, approximately 90% appearing once. The sample in question was peripheral blood, obtained 28 days after the second AZD1222 dose. The receptor was derived from an adult who received the AZD1222 COVID-19 vaccine.

The CDR3, as DNA: TGTGCCAGCAGCTTCCTTTCGTCTATACAAGAGACCCAGTACTTC. This codes for CASSFLSSIQETQYF. The chain has TRBV7-9 and TRBJ2-5; D is undetermined. The CDR3 sequence is 15 residues long. The germline gives CDR1 SEHNR, CDR2 FQNEAQ (reference sequence). Trimming shortened V by 3 bases and J by 2 bases, and 13 bases separated the two germline ends.